These 9 T cell receptor beta chains share one sample of origin, sequenced in a study of STAT5B mutations in CD4+ large granular lymphocyte leukemia. TCRdb's copy holds only in-frame clones and misses some; the assay was immunoSEQ multiplex PCR. The table shows about 38,000 clones, with about 80% occurring only once. What was sequenced was CD4+ T cells from blood buffy coats. All receptors derive from a human donor in good health.

The gene calls are TRBV5-6 and TRBJ1-4, with 7 bases aligning to TRBD1. The CDR3 covers 16 residues. The V gene's germline CDR1 is SGHDT and CDR2 YYEEEE. The V segment lost 0 bases and the J segment 5 bases; nucleotides outside the gene matches: 7. Here the CDR3 DNA reads TGTGCCAGCAGCTTGGGATCTAGGGGGCCCAATGAAAAACTGTTTTTT. It encodes CASSLGSRGPNEKLFF.

The V gene is TRBV5-1, the J gene TRBJ2-3; TRBD1 matches 12 bases. The CDR3 runs to 18 residues. In germline, CDR1 is SGHRS, CDR2 YFSETQ. Losses at the gene ends were 5 bases for V and 0 bases for J; bases not matched to a gene: 10. The CDR3 loop is CASRAGTGGFSSTDTQYF. In DNA, the CDR3 is TGCGCCAGCAGAGCCGGGACAGGGGGCTTCTCTAGCACAGATACGCAGTATTTT.

V and J are TRBV5-1 and TRBJ1-2; D unclear. Trimming stripped 2 bases from V and 8 bases from J, with 13 bases between. Germline V lookup: CDR1 SGHRS, CDR2 YFSETQ. The CDR3 covers 13 residues. The CDR3 DNA follows: TGCGCCAGCAGCTTTGGCCAGGCAGCCGGCTACACCTTC. Translated, it gives CASSFGQAAGYTF.

V gene TRBV5-1 combines with J gene TRBJ2-2; D may correspond to TRBD1 or TRBD2 (5 bases each). There are 16 residues in the CDR3. Germline V gene lookup returns CDR1 SGHRS and CDR2 YFSETQ. Trimming took off 4 bases at V and 3 bases at J, with 16 bases between the two ends. This chain's CDR3 is CASSLGVAQDTGELFF. The DNA of the CDR3 is TGCGCCAGCAGCCTAGGGGTAGCGCAGGACACCGGGGAGCTGTTTTTT.

The chain recombines TRBV19 with TRBJ2-5, with a possible D match to TRBD1 (6 bases). The CDR3 loop spans 14 amino acids. CDR1 and CDR2 from the germline V gene are LNHDA and SQIVND (reference sequence). Trimming shortened V by 1 base and J by 5 bases, and 11 bases separated the two germline ends. The DNA for the CDR3 is TGTGCCAGTAGTATAGCCCAGGGGCTGGAGACCCAGTACTTC. It yields the protein CASSIAQGLETQYF.

The V and J genes are TRBV18 and TRBJ2-3; D is ambiguous. CDR3 length equals 16 residues. The germline CDR1 and CDR2 sequences are KGHSH and LQKENI. The V end was cut by 3 bases, the J end by 4 bases, with 17 bases between. CDR3 DNA: TGTGCCAGCTCACCGATCCTGGTTACGGGCGCAGATACGCAGTATTTT. It encodes CASSPILVTGADTQYF.

This clone is a singleton in its sample. The chain uses TRBV18 and TRBJ2-7, with D possibly being TRBD2 (5 bases). Trimming shortened V by 3 bases and J by 6 bases, and 12 bases separated the two germline ends. There are 13 residues in the CDR3. Per the germline V gene, CDR1 is KGHSH and CDR2 is LQKENI. The CDR3 loop reads CASSPNQEAEQYF. The CDR3 DNA sequence: TGTGCCAGCTCACCTAATCAGGAGGCCGAGCAGTACTTC.

This clone was seen a handful of times. The chain uses TRBV5-1 and TRBJ2-3; 10 positions agree with TRBD2. J was trimmed by 0 bases and V by 1 base; bases with no gene match: 8. Germline V gene lookup returns CDR1 SGHRS and CDR2 YFSETQ. CDR3 size: 18 residues. CDR3: CASSLTSGAGVSTDTQYF. The CDR3 DNA follows: TGCGCCAGCAGCTTGACTAGCGGGGCCGGGGTTAGCACAGATACGCAGTATTTT.

The V gene is TRBV19, the J gene TRBJ2-1; 7 positions agree with TRBD2. This CDR3 has 14 amino acids. Trimming removed 6 bases from V and 3 bases from J; junction bases left unmatched: 5. Germline V gene data show CDR1 as LNHDA and CDR2 as SQIVND (reference sequence). CDR3 bases: TGTGCCAGTAGAGGCGGGGGTGGCTACAATGAGCAGTTCTTC. The encoded protein is CASRGGGGYNEQFF.